This is a list of T cell receptor beta chains from one sample in a study of siplizumab effects on memory and regulatory T cells. Assay used: immunoSEQ multiplex PCR; TCRdb lists only in-frame clones, some missing. The sample holds some 100,000 clones, about 91% seen once. The sample consisted of Tregs sorted from blood. These receptors came from a human donor in good health. CDR3s include the opening cysteine and the closing phenylalanine or tryptophan. The D gene is left open where the match is weak. Size tells how often a clone was seen (once, few, many) or the class of an expanded clone, and some rows leave it out.

>TRBD2|TRBJ2-3|-|TRBV5-1
CASSLGSGRVVGDTQYF
TGCGCCAGCAGCTTGGGGAGCGGGAGGGTCGTAGGAGATACGCAGTATTTT
>TRBD1|TRBJ1-1|-|TRBV19
CASSLQGAYTEAFF
TGTGCCAGTAGTTTACAGGGGGCTTACACTGAAGCTTTCTTT
>-|TRBJ1-1|-|TRBV5-8
CASSLVGAPGAFF
TGTGCCAGCAGCTTGGTTGGGGCGCCAGGCGCTTTCTTT
>-|TRBJ2-7|-|TRBV6-5
CASSYRSSYEQYF
TGTGCCAGCAGTTATCGTAGCTCCTACGAGCAGTACTTC
>-|TRBJ1-5|-|TRBV29-1
CSVEGTRDSNQPQHF
TGCAGCGTTGAGGGGACAAGAGATAGCAATCAGCCCCAGCATTTT
>-|TRBJ1-1|-|TRBV6-1
CASSERQRLFEAFF
TGTGCCAGCAGCGAAAGACAGCGGTTGTTTGAAGCTTTCTTT
>-|TRBJ1-1|-|TRBV5-1
CATSRLTNTEAFF
TGCGCCACCTCTCGGCTGACTAACACTGAAGCTTTCTTT
>TRBD2|TRBJ2-3|-|TRBV7-9
CASSLVLAGLAGTDTQYF
TGTGCCAGCAGCTTAGTGTTAGCGGGACTAGCGGGAACAGATACGCAGTATTTT
>-|TRBJ1-1|-|TRBV5-1
CASGTQGLDTEAFF
TGCGCCAGCGGAACTCAGGGCTTGGACACTGAAGCTTTCTTT
>TRBD2|TRBJ2-5|-|TRBV4-2
CASSRETSGSSEQYF
TGTGCCAGCAGCCGAGAGACTAGCGGGAGTAGTGAGCAGTACTTC
>-|TRBJ2-1|-|TRBV5-1
CASTRESHNEQFF
TGCGCCAGCACACGGGAGTCCCACAATGAGCAGTTCTTC
>TRBD2|TRBJ2-5|few|TRBV7-2
CASSPQLAGEETQYF
TGTGCCAGCAGCCCCCAACTAGCGGGAGAAGAGACCCAGTACTTC
>-|TRBJ2-3|-|TRBV12-2
CASRSRLAGATDTQYF
TGTGCAAGTCGCTCACGACTAGCGGGAGCCACAGATACGCAGTATTTT
>TRBD2|TRBJ2-1|-|TRBV18
CASSPGASGSSYNEQFF
TGTGCCAGCTCACCCGGGGCTAGCGGGTCCTCCTACAATGAGCAGTTCTTC
>TRBD1|TRBJ1-5|-|TRBV6-6
CASSLTGGNQPQHF
TGTGCCAGCAGTCTTACAGGGGGCAATCAGCCCCAGCATTTT
>-|TRBJ2-4|-|TRBV27
CARSQATTAKNIQYF
TGTGCCAGGAGTCAGGCCACCACAGCCAAAAACATTCAGTACTTC
>-|TRBJ1-1|-|TRBV10-3
CAIRSEGRTEAFF
TGTGCCATCAGGAGTGAGGGGAGAACTGAAGCTTTCTTT
>-|TRBJ2-7|-|TRBV27
CASSFLGQSYEQYF
TGTGCCAGCAGTTTCCTTGGGCAGTCCTACGAGCAGTACTTC
>TRBD1|TRBJ1-2|once|TRBV6-5
CASTARDRGYTF
TGTGCCAGCACCGCTAGGGACAGGGGCTACACCTTC
>TRBD2|TRBJ2-2|-|TRBV7-6
CASSLVLAGVRSGELFF
TGTGCCAGCAGCTTAGTACTAGCGGGAGTACGGTCCGGGGAGCTGTTTTTT
>TRBD1|TRBJ2-2|once|TRBV18
CASSPSLRGWTGKTGELFF
TGTGCCAGCTCACCATCTTTGCGGGGCTGGACAGGGAAGACCGGGGAGCTGTTTTTT
>-|TRBJ2-7|once|TRBV5-1
CASSIGQEQYF
TGCGCCAGCAGCATTGGACAGGAGCAGTACTTC
>-|TRBJ1-1|few|TRBV11-1
CASSLSGMNTEAFF
TGTGCCAGCAGCTTATCAGGGATGAACACTGAAGCTTTCTTT